This entry lists 24 T cell receptor beta chains sequenced from one sample in a study of regulatory T cells in long-lasting Graves disease. As to time point: newly diagnosed GD, antithyroid drugs for less than 3 months. PBMC RNA was the source of the TCR library. Through Arm-PCR of CDR3 regions and iRepertoire HTBI primers, TCR beta libraries were built. From the multiplex PCR reads, TCRdb called clonotypes with MiXCR, one entry per CDR3 protein. The repertoire has 400,000 to 500,000 distinct CDR3 sequences, 14% of them found once; the top ten carry approximately 19%. The sample was also reused in another study, on T cells in Graves' hyperthyroidism and ophthalmopathy.

The sequencing used peripheral blood mononuclear cells (PBMCs), collected at new diagnosis, from a patient treated with antithyroid drugs. These receptors all stem from a woman between 50 and 59 years old with Graves disease.

This clonotype has at least ten counts. V and J are TRBV7-8 and TRBJ2-7, with D perhaps TRBD1 or TRBD2 (5 bases each). In germline, CDR1 is SGHVS, CDR2 FQNEAQ. The CDR3 has 14 residues. Trimming removed 5 bases from V and 6 bases from J, with 17 bases in between. For the CDR3, the DNA is TGTGCCAGCAGCATGTCAGGGACCCGGCTCGAGCAGTACTTC. Residues: CASSMSGTRLEQYF.

This clonotype showed up just a few times. The rearrangement links TRBV25-1 to TRBJ2-1; D ambiguous. Germline V gene data show CDR1 as MGHDK and CDR2 as SYGVNS. The CDR3 is 15 amino acids. Trimming left V 3 bases short and J 5 bases short, with 14 bases between. CDR3 amino acids: CASSEGIGLNNEQFF. Written as DNA, the CDR3 is TGTGCCAGCAGTGAGGGTATAGGGCTGAACAATGAGCAGTTCTTC.

The gene calls are TRBV5-1 and TRBJ2-5; 11 bases are a match to TRBD1. Trimming removed 0 bases from V and 1 base from J; junction bases left unmatched: 2. CDR3 size: 16 residues. From germline, CDR1 is SGHRS and CDR2 YFSETQ. The CDR3 DNA reads as TGCGCCAGCAGCTTGGGGACAGGGGGCTTCCAAGAGACCCAGTACTTC. Amino acids: CASSLGTGGFQETQYF.

This clonotype was counted only a few times. V and J are TRBV28 and TRBJ2-1, with 10 positions matching TRBD2. The J call may not be correct, given that the DNA end is closer to TRBJ2-4. This CDR3 has 14 residues. CDR1 and CDR2 (germline): MDHEN, SYDVKM. DNA of the CDR3: TGTGCCAGCAGTGTAACTGGACTAGCGGATCTTCAGTACTTC. Its translation is CASSVTGLADLQYF.

The chain recombines TRBV6-1 with TRBJ1-1; 8 bases are shared with TRBD1. The CDR3 length is 16 residues. Germline V gene lookup returns CDR1 MNHNS and CDR2 SASEGT. V lost 6 bases to trimming and J lost 0 bases; unmatched junction nucleotides: 9. The CDR3 loop reads CASSLDRAVVNTEAFF. As DNA, the CDR3 is TGTGCCAGCAGCTTGGACAGGGCCGTCGTGAACACTGAAGCTTTCTTT.

This clonotype was recorded many times. The chain combines TRBV30 with TRBJ2-5, with D perhaps TRBD1 (5 bases). The germline V gene has CDR1 GTSNPN and CDR2 SVGIG (reference sequence). V lost 7 bases and J 10 bases, leaving 16 bases between the germline ends. The CDR3 runs to 11 residues. CDR3: CAYLKGVFQYF. CDR3 DNA: TGTGCCTACTTGAAAGGGGTCTTCCAGTACTTC.

The V call is TRBV19, the J call TRBJ2-5; 9 bases fit TRBD1. V shed 5 bases and J 4 bases; nucleotides not matched to a gene: 8. Germline CDR1 and CDR2: LNHDA and SQIVND (reference sequence). This CDR3 is built from 15 residues. The CDR3 spells CASSLTGGASETQYF. In DNA form, the CDR3 reads TGTGCCAGTAGTCTCACAGGGGGCGCTTCAGAGACCCAGTACTTC.

The chain employs TRBV5-1 and TRBJ2-1; 10 positions agree with TRBD2. CDR3 size: 14 residues. V trimming: 6 bases; J trimming: 15 bases; junction bases outside the gene matches: 15. Per the germline V gene, CDR1 is SGHRS and CDR2 is YFSETQ. CDR3 in DNA: TGCGCCAGCAAATGGTCTAGCGGGAGTGATGGTTCGTTCTTC. Residues: CASKWSSGSDGSFF.

This clonotype showed up many times. The J gene is TRBJ2-1, the V gene TRBV9, with 9 bases aligning to TRBD1. Germline CDR1 SGDLS, CDR2 YYNGEE. The CDR3 is made up of 14 amino acids. With V trimmed by 0 bases and J by 8 bases, 3 bases remained unmatched. DNA of the CDR3: TGTGCCAGCAGCGTAGCACAGGGGGCAGATGAGCAGTTCTTC. Translating gives CASSVAQGADEQFF.

The chain recombines TRBV7-9 with TRBJ2-1; maybe TRBD2 (7 bases). The V end lost 5 bases, the J end lost 7 bases, and 21 bases lay between the germline ends. The CDR3 has 16 amino acids. Looked up from germline, CDR1 is SEHNR and CDR2 is FQNEAQ (reference sequence). Written as DNA, the CDR3 is TGTGCCAGCAGCCCGAGGGGGGGGCGGGAGCTAAATGAGCAGTTCTTC. This encodes CASSPRGGRELNEQFF.

This sequence joins TRBV5-1 and TRBJ2-2; D is perhaps TRBD2 (5 bases). Trimming pared 4 bases from V and 3 bases from J, leaving 16 bases between. The CDR3 contains 16 residues. CDR1 and CDR2 from the germline V gene are SGHRS and YFSETQ. CDR3 loop: CASSQTDWRHTGELFF. DNA of the CDR3: TGCGCCAGCAGCCAAACGGACTGGCGACACACCGGGGAGCTGTTTTTT.

In this sample, this clonotype turned up many times. The V gene is TRBV7-2, the J gene TRBJ2-5; D is possibly TRBD1 (5 bases). V was shortened by 5 bases and J by 2 bases, with 18 bases between the two germline ends. The germline V gene encodes CDR1 SGHTA and CDR2 FQGNSA. This CDR3 contains 16 residues. CDR3 amino acids: CASSPRTTEAQETQYF. The DNA for the CDR3 is TGTGCCAGCAGCCCCCGAACGACAGAGGCACAAGAGACCCAGTACTTC.

This clonotype was counted between two and nine times. The V call is TRBV18, the J call TRBJ2-2; the D is unclear. This CDR3 region has 12 residues. Looked up from germline, CDR1 is KGHSH and CDR2 is LQKENI. With 3 bases removed from V and 6 bases from J, the gap between germline ends came to 5 bases. The CDR3 DNA reads as TGTGCCAGCTCACCGGGGTCCGGGGAGCTGTTTTTT. It is translated as CASSPGSGELFF.

This clonotype has a handful of counts. Here the CDR3 omits its conserved ending phenylalanine or tryptophan, so a read error is the likely source. The chain couples TRBV19 to TRBJ1-5; tentatively, D is TRBD1 (5 bases). CDR3 length equals 14 residues. V was shortened by 6 bases and J by 2 bases, with 11 bases between the two germline ends. Germline assignment: CDR1 LNHDA and CDR2 SQIVND (reference sequence). The CDR3 loop is CASSATGRNQPQHS. In nucleotides, the CDR3 is TGTGCCAGTAGCGCTACGGGGCGCAATCAGCCCCAGCATTCT.

The V call is TRBV5-1, the J call TRBJ2-2; D gene unclear. In germline, CDR1 is SGHRS, CDR2 YFSETQ. Trimming cost V 2 bases and J 2 bases, with 13 bases left between them. This CDR3 region has 16 residues. CDR3 residues: CASSFSSQKNTGELFF. In nucleotides, the CDR3 is TGCGCCAGCAGCTTTTCCTCTCAAAAAAACACCGGGGAGCTGTTTTTT.

This clonotype was observed a handful of times. The chain combines TRBV19 with TRBJ2-6; D might be TRBD1 or TRBD2, each matching 5 bases. Germline values: CDR1 LNHDA, CDR2 SQIVND (reference sequence). V was trimmed by 7 bases and J by 0 bases, leaving 13 bases between them. The CDR3 has 16 amino acids. CDR3 amino acids: CASNGGSGSGANVLTF. CDR3 sequence (DNA): TGTGCCAGTAATGGGGGAAGTGGCTCTGGGGCCAACGTCCTGACTTTC.

This clonotype was found many times. The chain couples TRBV11-2 to TRBJ2-1; D might be TRBD1 or TRBD2, each matching 6 bases. Germline CDR1 and CDR2: SGHAT and FQNNGV. The V end was cut by 4 bases, the J end by 5 bases, with 18 bases between. The CDR3 is 16 amino acids. The CDR3 sequence: CASSSIGGPRHNEQFF. CDR3 in DNA: TGTGCCAGCAGCTCAATAGGGGGGCCTAGGCACAATGAGCAGTTCTTC.

This clonotype was observed a few times. The V gene is TRBV19, the J gene TRBJ2-1; D is perhaps TRBD2 (5 bases). CDR3 length: 16 residues. Trimming left V 4 bases short and J 0 bases short, with 13 bases between. Looked up from germline, CDR1 is LNHDA and CDR2 is SQIVND (reference sequence). This chain's CDR3 is CASSTSAAYSYNEQFF. The CDR3 DNA reads TGTGCCAGTAGTACTTCAGCGGCATACTCCTACAATGAGCAGTTCTTC.

This clonotype was observed many times. The V call is TRBV11-2, the J call TRBJ1-5; D not certain. CDR1 is SGHAT, CDR2 FQNNGV, per germline. The ends were cut back, 3 bases at V and 0 bases at J, with 12 bases in the middle. CDR3 length: 16 residues. The CDR3 DNA reads as TGTGCCAGCAGCTTGGCCCTACGGCATAGCAATCAGCCCCAGCATTTT. Amino acid sequence: CASSLALRHSNQPQHF.

The chain recombines TRBV5-4 with TRBJ2-1, with a tentative D call TRBD1 (7 bases). The CDR3 runs 15 residues. Trimming stripped 1 base from V and 3 bases from J, with 11 bases between. CDR1 and CDR2 from the germline V gene are SGHNT and YYREEE (reference sequence). The chain's CDR3 is CASSLFRGDYNEQFF. The CDR3, as DNA: TGTGCCAGCAGCTTGTTCAGGGGGGACTACAATGAGCAGTTCTTC. The full variable domain, with the rest looked up from reference TRBV5-4 and TRBJ2-1, is ETGVTQSPTHLIKTRGQQVTLRCSSQSGHNTVSWYQQALGQGPQFIFQYYREEENGRGNFPPRFSGLQFPNYSSELNVNALELDDSALYLCASSLFRGDYNEQFFGPGTRLTVL.

This clonotype was seen repeatedly, ten times or more. V gene TRBV10-3 combines with J gene TRBJ2-1; 14 bases are a match to TRBD2. The germline V gene encodes CDR1 ENHRY and CDR2 SYGVKD. The trim removed 5 bases at V and 8 bases at J, leaving 5 bases unmatched. There are 15 residues in the CDR3. CDR3 loop: CAISSGTSGSYEQFF. The DNA for the CDR3 is TGTGCCATCAGTTCCGGGACTAGCGGGAGCTATGAGCAGTTCTTC.

As for this clonotype: This clone may be a read error of a much larger clone one base away. The rearrangement uses TRBV7-9 and TRBJ2-2; TRBD2 matches 7 bases. This CDR3 has 17 residues. CDR1 and CDR2 (germline): SEHNR, FQNEAQ (reference sequence). CDR3 nucleotides: TGTGCCAGCAGCTTACGCCTAGCGGCTTCGAACACCGGGGAGGTGTTTTTT. This encodes CASSLRLAASNTGEVFF.

This clonotype was counted many times. The chain is built from TRBV2 and TRBJ2-1; the D is unclear. The germline CDR1 and CDR2 sequences are SNHLY and FYNNEI. This CDR3 is built from 11 residues. Trimming stripped 3 bases from V and 8 bases from J, with 5 bases between. The CDR3 region has the DNA TGTGCCAGCAGTGAGGGCTATGAGCAGTTCTTC. It codes for CASSEGYEQFF.

This clonotype was seen a few times. The V and J genes are TRBV28 and TRBJ2-2; TRBD2 matches at 9 bases. The CDR3 has 15 amino acids. Germline CDR1 reads MDHEN; CDR2 reads SYDVKM. With V trimmed by 3 bases and J by 7 bases, 6 bases remained unmatched. Here the CDR3 DNA reads TGTGCCAGCAGTTTGTCTGGCGGGAGGGACGGGGAGCTGTTTTTT. Translating it yields CASSLSGGRDGELFF.